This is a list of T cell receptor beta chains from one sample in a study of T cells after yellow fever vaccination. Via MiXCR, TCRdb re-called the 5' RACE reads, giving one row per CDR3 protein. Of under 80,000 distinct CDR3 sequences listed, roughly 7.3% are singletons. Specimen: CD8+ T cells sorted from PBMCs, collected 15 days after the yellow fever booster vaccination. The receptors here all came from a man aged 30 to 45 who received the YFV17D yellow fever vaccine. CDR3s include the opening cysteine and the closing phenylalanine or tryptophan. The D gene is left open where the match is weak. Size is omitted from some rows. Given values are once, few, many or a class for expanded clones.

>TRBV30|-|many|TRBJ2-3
CAWSVVTDTQYF
TGTGCCTGGAGTGTTGTGACAGATACGCAGTATTTT
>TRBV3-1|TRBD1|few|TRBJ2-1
CASSQAGGNEQFF
TGTGCCAGCAGCCAAGCAGGGGGCAATGAGCAGTTCTTC
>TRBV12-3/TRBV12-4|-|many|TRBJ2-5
CASNLPDQETQYF
TGTGCCAGCAACCTGCCGGATCAAGAGACCCAGTACTTC
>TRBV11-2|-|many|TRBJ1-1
CASSPGNTEAFF
TGTGCCAGCAGCCCTGGGAACACTGAAGCTTTCTTT
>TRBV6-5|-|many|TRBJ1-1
CASSYSIGEAFF
TGTGCCAGCAGTTACTCGATAGGGGAAGCTTTCTTT
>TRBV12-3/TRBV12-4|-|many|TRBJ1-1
CASSSGPYTEAFF
TGTGCCAGCAGCTCTGGACCTTACACTGAAGCTTTCTTT
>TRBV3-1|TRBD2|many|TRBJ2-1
CASSQAASGRMGEQFF
TGTGCCAGCAGCCAAGCGGCTAGCGGGAGGATGGGTGAGCAGTTCTTC
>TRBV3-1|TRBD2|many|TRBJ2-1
CASSDSGRGYNEQFF
TGTGCCAGCAGCGATAGCGGGAGGGGCTACAATGAGCAGTTCTTC
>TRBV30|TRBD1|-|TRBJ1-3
CAWSRDRVSGNTIYF
TGTGCCTGGAGTAGGGACAGAGTCTCTGGAAACACCATATATTTT
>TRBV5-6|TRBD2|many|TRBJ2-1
CASSPVAGGGEQFF
TGTGCCAGCAGCCCCGTCGCGGGAGGGGGTGAGCAGTTCTTC
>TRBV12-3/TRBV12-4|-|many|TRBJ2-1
CASSRNRFEQFF
TGTGCCAGCAGTCGTAACAGGTTTGAGCAGTTCTTC
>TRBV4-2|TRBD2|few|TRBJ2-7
CASSQGTSDLAQYF
TGTGCCAGCAGCCAAGGCACTAGCGACCTCGCGCAGTACTTC
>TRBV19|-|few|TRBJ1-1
CASSIGSTEAFF
TGTGCCAGTAGTATAGGCAGCACTGAAGCTTTCTTT
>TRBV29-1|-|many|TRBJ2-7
CSVESSPGSYEQYF
TGCAGCGTTGAATCTAGTCCCGGCTCCTACGAGCAGTACTTC
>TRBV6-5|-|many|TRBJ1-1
CASSPEDGEAFF
TGTGCCAGCAGCCCAGAGGACGGTGAAGCTTTCTTT
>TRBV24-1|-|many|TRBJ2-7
CATSDSATGWEQYF
TGTGCCACCAGTGATTCTGCAACAGGGTGGGAGCAGTACTTC
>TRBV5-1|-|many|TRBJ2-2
CASSWGRLNTGELFF
TGCGCCAGCAGCTGGGGGCGGTTGAACACCGGGGAGCTGTTTTTT
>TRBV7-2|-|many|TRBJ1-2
CASSPSGQGYGYTF
TGTGCCAGCAGCCCCTCGGGGCAGGGCTATGGCTACACCTTC
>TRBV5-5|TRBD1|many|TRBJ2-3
CASSWYRDRLTDTQYF
TGTGCCAGCAGTTGGTATCGGGACAGACTCACAGATACGCAGTATTTT
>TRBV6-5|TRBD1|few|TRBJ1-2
CASSPGGLGYTF
TGTGCCAGCAGTCCAGGGGGCTTGGGCTACACCTTC
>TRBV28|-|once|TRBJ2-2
CASSVGSTGELFF
TGTGCCAGCAGTGTGGGGTCCACCGGGGAGCTGTTTTTT
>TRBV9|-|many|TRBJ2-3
CASSVVETSTDTQYF
TGTGCCAGCAGCGTAGTGGAGACTAGCACAGATACGCAGTATTTT
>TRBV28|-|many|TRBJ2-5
CASTRRDRLLETQYF
TGTGCCAGCACCCGGCGGGACAGATTATTAGAGACCCAGTACTTC
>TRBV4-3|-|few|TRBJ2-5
CASSQDLQGRFGTQYF
TGCGCCAGCAGCCAAGATTTGCAGGGGCGGTTCGGGACCCAGTACTTC
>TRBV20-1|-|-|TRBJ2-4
CSAPPPGLAKNIQYF
TGCAGTGCCCCACCCCCGGGACTAGCCAAAAACATTCAGTACTTC
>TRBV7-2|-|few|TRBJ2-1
CASSPPLADNEQFF
TGTGCCAGCAGCCCACCCCTTGCGGACAATGAGCAGTTCTTC
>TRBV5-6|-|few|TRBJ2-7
CASSPLDQNYEQYF
TGTGCCAGCAGCCCTCTGGATCAAAACTACGAGCAGTACTTC
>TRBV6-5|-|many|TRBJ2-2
CATRVAGELFF
TGTGCCACCAGGGTTGCCGGGGAGCTGTTTTTT
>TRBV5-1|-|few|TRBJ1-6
CASSSSNSPLHF
TGCGCCAGCAGCTCATCGAATTCACCCCTCCACTTT
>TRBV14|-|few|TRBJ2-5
CASSQEDEQGRVWGQETQYF
TGTGCCAGCAGCCAAGAGGACGAACAGGGAAGGGTCTGGGGCCAAGAGACCCAGTACTTC
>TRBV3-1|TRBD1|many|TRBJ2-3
CASSQDYYRGLTDTQYF
TGTGCCAGCAGCCAAGATTATTACAGGGGGCTAACAGATACGCAGTATTTT
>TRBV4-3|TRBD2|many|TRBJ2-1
CASSPRIGGGYNEQFF
TGCGCCAGCAGCCCCAGAATCGGCGGGGGATACAATGAGCAGTTCTTC
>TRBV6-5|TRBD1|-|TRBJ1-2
CASSYRDRNGYTF
TGTGCCAGCAGTTACCGGGACAGAAATGGCTACACCTTC
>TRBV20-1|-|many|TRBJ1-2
CSARDLGVTNYGYTF
TGCAGTGCTAGAGATCTGGGGGTGACAAACTATGGCTACACCTTC
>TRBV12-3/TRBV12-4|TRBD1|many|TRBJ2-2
CASNPTGAGELFF
TGTGCCAGCAACCCAACAGGGGCCGGGGAGCTGTTTTTT
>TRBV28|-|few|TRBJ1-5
CASSLIGGAGNGNQPQHF
TGTGCCAGCAGTTTAATCGGGGGCGCTGGTAATGGCAATCAGCCCCAGCATTTT
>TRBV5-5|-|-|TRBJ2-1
CARGPGLSGGNEQFF
TGTGCCAGGGGCCCCGGGCTTAGCGGCGGAAATGAGCAGTTCTTC
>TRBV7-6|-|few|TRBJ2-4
CASSPYSGAKNIQYF
TGTGCCAGCAGCCCGTATAGCGGAGCCAAAAACATTCAGTACTTC
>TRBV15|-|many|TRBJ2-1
CATSRDRYNEQFF
TGTGCCACCAGCCGAGACAGGTACAATGAGCAGTTCTTC
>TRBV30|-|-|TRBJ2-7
CAWTSTGPQGQYF
TGTGCCTGGACCAGTACCGGGCCCCAAGGGCAGTACTTC
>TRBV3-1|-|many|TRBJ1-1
CASSQEQGMNTEAFF
TGTGCCAGCAGCCAAGAGCAGGGAATGAACACTGAAGCTTTCTTT
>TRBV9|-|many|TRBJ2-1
CASSPGGRDLEQFF
TGTGCCAGCAGCCCGGGGGGCAGGGACCTTGAGCAGTTCTTC
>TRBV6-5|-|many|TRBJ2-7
CASSPNTREQYF
TGTGCCAGCAGTCCGAACACGAGAGAGCAGTACTTC
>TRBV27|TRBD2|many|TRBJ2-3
CASSLAGADTDTQYF
TGTGCCAGCAGTTTAGCGGGAGCAGACACAGATACGCAGTATTTT
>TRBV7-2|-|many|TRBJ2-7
CASSLLAEGLAYEQYF
TGTGCCAGCAGCTTATTGGCGGAGGGGCTAGCCTACGAGCAGTACTTC
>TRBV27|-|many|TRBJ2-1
CASSLISPGTGQFF
TGTGCCAGCAGTTTAATATCCCCGGGTACGGGGCAGTTCTTC
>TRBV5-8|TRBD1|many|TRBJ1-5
CASSLRQGGQPQHF
TGTGCCAGCAGCTTGAGACAGGGCGGCCAGCCCCAGCATTTT
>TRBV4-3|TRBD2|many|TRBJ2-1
CASSQDSGTSGFNEQFF
TGCGCCAGCAGCCAAGATTCGGGGACTAGCGGATTCAATGAGCAGTTCTTC
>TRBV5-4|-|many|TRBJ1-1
CASSLGFASEAFF
TGTGCCAGCAGCTTGGGGTTCGCCTCGGAAGCTTTCTTT
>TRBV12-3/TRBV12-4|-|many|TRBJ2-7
CASGSADSPYEQYF
TGTGCCAGCGGCTCCGCGGACAGCCCCTACGAGCAGTACTTC
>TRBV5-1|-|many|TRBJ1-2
CASSGANYGYTF
TGCGCCAGCAGTGGAGCTAACTATGGCTACACCTTC